The clone carrying this T cell receptor (beta chain) appeared once. What it recognizes is unknown. V lost 6 bases, J lost 6 bases, and 1 base stayed unmatched. The CDR3 is made up of 14 amino acids. Germline-derived CDR1 and CDR2 are ENHRY and SYGVKD. The data are from a study of post-analysis software for immune sequencing data. Study conclusions and caveats: TRBV5-6, TRBV5-1 and TRBV20-1 belonged to a set of about five TRBV segments that were more frequent in patients than controls. In multiple sclerosis, normalized Chao1 diversity was significantly below that of controls.

The TCR beta cDNA libraries contained unique molecular identifiers. There were about 0.95 to 11 million T cells, and 450,000 to 550,000 cDNA molecules came from them. TCRdb recomputed calls from the PCR reads with MiXCR, one row per CDR3 protein. The sample consists of about 620,000 distinct CDR3 sequences, around 40% of them appearing once. The source material was blood. The receptor's source is a girl aged 5-17 years with multiple sclerosis. The rearrangement uses TRBV10-3 and TRBJ2-1; 14 bases are a match to TRBD2. DNA for the CDR3: TGTGCCATCAGGACTAGCGGGGGGGGCAATGAGCAGTTCTTC. Translating it yields CAIRTSGGGNEQFF.